This T cell receptor beta chain was found in a study of T cell responses to AZD1222 COVID-19 vaccine. Notes on this clone: Its antigen remains unknown.

Study-level findings and limits: The span of vaccine-associated CD4 TCRs extended across spike, with dominance at 160-218 and 743-854. Nearly half of spike-specific TCRs reportedly go after variant regions that carry no mutations. Baseline seropositivity characterized only 5 or 6 AZD1222 recipients. Clonal diversity was possibly underestimated, and white British individuals and females predominated among donors.

Here immunoSEQ multiplex PCR was the method, and the copy in TCRdb shows in-frame clones only, minus some. The sample records 75,000 to 95,000 clones, roughly nine tenths being singletons. The sequences come from peripheral blood, collected on day 0 of AZD1222 vaccination. The clonotype originates from an adult in good health.

This CDR3 reads CASSPWGDVNYGYTF. CDR3 DNA: TGTGCCAGCAGCCCGTGGGGGGACGTCAACTATGGCTACACCTTC. J is TRBJ1-2 and V is TRBV11-1; D perhaps matches TRBD1 (5 bases). The CDR3 has 15 residues. Trimming cost V 5 bases and J 2 bases, with 15 bases left between them. Germline assignment: CDR1 SGHAT and CDR2 FQDESV (reference sequence).